These T cell receptor beta chains were read from a single sample in a study of shared clonotypes between healthy human individuals. Measured with immunoSEQ multiplex PCR; TCRdb has only the in-frame clones, and not every one. Altogether around 2,000,000 clones are present, about 95% being singletons, with the ten largest covering roughly 1%. The sequenced material came from naive CD8+ T cells sorted from blood. These receptors all stem from a man aged 18 to 30 in good health. Each CDR3 is given with its conserved first and last residue. Fields, in order: V gene, clone size, J gene, D gene, CDR3 DNA, CDR3 protein. The D gene is left open where the match is weak. Part of the rows lack a size; the others show once, few, many or a class for expanded clones.

>TRBV6-1|.|TRBJ2-7|.
TGTGCCAGCAGTGAAGCTTGGGGACCCTACGAGCAGTACTTC
CASSEAWGPYEQYF
>TRBV10-2|.|TRBJ1-1|TRBD1
TGCGCCAGCAGTGAGCATACAGGGGGCACTGAAGCTTTCTTT
CASSEHTGGTEAFF
>TRBV4-3|.|TRBJ1-1|.
TGCGCCAGCAGCCAAGATCATTACATGAACACTGAAGCTTTCTTT
CASSQDHYMNTEAFF
>TRBV9|.|TRBJ2-3|.
TGTGCCAGCAGCGTAGTTATGGCAGATACGCAGTATTTT
CASSVVMADTQYF
>TRBV9|.|TRBJ2-2|.
TGTGCCAGCAGCGCCCCGATAGCGGAGGCGAACACCGGGGAGCTGTTTTTT
CASSAPIAEANTGELFF
>TRBV5-6|few|TRBJ2-7|TRBD1
TGTGCCAGCAGCTCCCGGGACAGGGGGTACGAGCAGTACTTC
CASSSRDRGYEQYF
>TRBV19|.|TRBJ2-7|.
TGTGCCAGTAGTATCCCCGGGGTCTACGAGCAGTACTTC
CASSIPGVYEQYF
>TRBV5-1|.|TRBJ2-7|.
TGCGCCAGCAGCTTGGAGTTGGGCAAACGGGAGCAGTACTTC
CASSLELGKREQYF
>TRBV27|.|TRBJ2-7|TRBD1
TGTGCCAGCAGGCTTGCGGACAGGGGGTACGAGCAGTACTTC
CASRLADRGYEQYF
>TRBV27|.|TRBJ2-2|.
TGTGCCAGCAGTTTGGGGTCGCTTAACACCGGGGAGCTGTTTTTT
CASSLGSLNTGELFF
>TRBV5-6|.|TRBJ1-1|.
TGTGCCAGCAGCTTGGGAACAGCCCCTGAAGCTTTCTTT
CASSLGTAPEAFF
>TRBV2|.|TRBJ2-7|.
TGTGCCAGCAGTGAACTCCCGAGCTCCTACGAGCAGTACTTC
CASSELPSSYEQYF
>TRBV9|.|TRBJ2-3|TRBD1
TGTGCCAGCAGCGTAGGGACGACAGGGGCGGCAGATACGCAGTATTTT
CASSVGTTGAADTQYF
>TRBV20-1|once|TRBJ1-1|.
TGCAGTGCTCCCACCTCAGCTGAAGCTTTCTTT
CSAPTSAEAFF
>TRBV28|.|TRBJ2-1|TRBD2
TGTGCCAGCAGTTTACTTACTCGGGGGGTCACTAACAATGAGCAGTTCTTC
CASSLLTRGVTNNEQFF
>TRBV4-1|.|TRBJ2-1|.
TGCGCCAGCAGCCAAGAGGGGCATGAGCAGTTCTTC
CASSQEGHEQFF
>TRBV29-1|.|TRBJ2-7|.
TGCAGCGTTATCCAGAGCTACGAGCAGTACTTC
CSVIQSYEQYF
>TRBV10-1|.|TRBJ2-3|.
TGCGCCAGCAGTGATTCGCGGAGCACAGATACGCAGTATTTT
CASSDSRSTDTQYF
>TRBV4-1|.|TRBJ1-4|.
TGCGCCAGCAGCCTAACCACAGGTTGGGCGGATGAAAAACTGTTTTTT
CASSLTTGWADEKLFF
>TRBV7-2|.|TRBJ2-7|TRBD2
TGTGCCAGCAGCTTAGGGGGGGCGGCTAGCGGGAGGATGTACGAGCAGTACTTC
CASSLGGAASGRMYEQYF
>TRBV19|.|TRBJ2-4|TRBD1
TGTGCCAGTAGCCAAAGAGGGACAGACCTAGCCAAAAACATTCAGTACTTC
CASSQRGTDLAKNIQYF
>TRBV4-1|once|TRBJ2-1|TRBD2
TGCGCCAGCAGCCAAGTTAAAGCGGGAGGGCTTAATGAGCAGTTCTTC
CASSQVKAGGLNEQFF
>TRBV28|.|TRBJ2-2|.
TGTGCCAGCTCGACGAACACCGGGGAGCTGTTTTTT
CASSTNTGELFF
>TRBV12-5|.|TRBJ1-1|.
TGTGCTAGTGGTTTCCCCGGTGGCGAAGCTTTCTTT
CASGFPGGEAFF
>TRBV27|.|TRBJ2-1|TRBD2
TGTGCCAGCGGTCCTAGCGGGAGTTACTCCTACAATGAGCAGTTCTTC
CASGPSGSYSYNEQFF
>TRBV7-6|.|TRBJ2-7|.
TGTGCCAGCAGCTCCGATTGGATCTCCGAGCAGTACTTC
CASSSDWISEQYF
>TRBV9|.|TRBJ2-7|.
TGTGCCAGCAGCGTAGATCTGGGGGGAGAGCAGTACTTC
CASSVDLGGEQYF
>TRBV5-1|.|TRBJ2-3|.
TGCGCCAGCAGGGGCTTCACAGATACGCAGTATTTT
CASRGFTDTQYF
>TRBV27|.|TRBJ2-7|.
TGTGCCAGCACCATTAGTGGAGGGTCGAACTACGAGCAGTACTTC
CASTISGGSNYEQYF